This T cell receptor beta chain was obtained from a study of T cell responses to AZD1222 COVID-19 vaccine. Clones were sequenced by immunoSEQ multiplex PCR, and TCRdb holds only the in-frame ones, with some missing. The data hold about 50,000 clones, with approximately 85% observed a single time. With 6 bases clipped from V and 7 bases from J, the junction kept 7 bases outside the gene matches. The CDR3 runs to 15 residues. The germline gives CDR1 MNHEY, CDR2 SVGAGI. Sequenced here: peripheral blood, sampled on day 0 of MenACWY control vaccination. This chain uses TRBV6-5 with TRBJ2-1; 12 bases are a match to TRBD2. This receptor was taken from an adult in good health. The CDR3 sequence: CASRPRTSGKNEQFF. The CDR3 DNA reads TGTGCCAGCAGACCCCGGACTAGCGGGAAAAATGAGCAGTTCTTC.